This TCR beta chain was observed in a study of T cells in tumors after PD-1 blockade (dated by TCRdb to between 2017 and 2020). The study in broad terms: Prior checkpoint blockade, systemic immunosuppressant use, and recent radiotherapy or other anti-cancer therapy within 4 weeks were grounds for patient exclusion. Patients were treated with either pembrolizumab 200 mg every 3 weeks or cemiplimab 350 mg every 2 weeks. While on anti-PD-1 treatment, some of the patients also continued taking daily vismodegib 150 mg. On average, peripheral blood samples yielded some 37,000 unique clonotypes and 90,000 to 120,000 TCR templates (range about 22,000-290,000). Using site-matched tumors from BCC or SCC patients sampled before and after anti-PD-1 therapy, the study carried out paired single-cell RNA and TCR sequencing. To compare clonotypes in blood versus tumor, bulk TCR sequencing was run on 10 peripheral blood samples drawn from four or five patients. RECIST version 1.1 was used to assess clinical response. Broader findings and caveats from the paper: Where the novel T cell clones came from was not determined, and possible sources could include lymphoid organs or rare unexpanded clones inside the tumor or in the tumor periphery. Around 41% of tumor TCR clonotypes were found in blood, and some novel exhausted tumor clones appeared in pre-treatment blood, suggesting peripheral recruitment.

Of note for this clone: Its antigen is unknown. The record has no base qualities; no much larger clone is one base away.

The time point label of this sample denotes: before anti-PD-1 therapy. For bulk TCRbeta sequencing, genomic DNA was extracted from tumor biopsies or peripheral blood, and input amounts ranged from roughly 550 ng to 6,004 ng. Every patient was a poor candidate for surgical resection and had histologically proven advanced or metastatic basal or squamous cell carcinoma. The basal cell carcinoma cohort comprised more than 10 patients, of whom several had bulk tumor TCR sequencing. The immunoSEQ platform was used for deep TCRbeta sequencing. The authors processed their data as follows. For further analysis, only productive rearrangements were exported out of the immunoSEQ Analyzer. T cell phenotypes were assigned to bulk TCRbeta clonotypes by matching the clonotypes to single-cell RNA+TCR-seq clones with the same TCRbeta sequence. Clone enrichment in tumor was calculated as tumor frequency divided by PBMC frequency from bulk TCR sequencing. GLIPH was used to group TCRs into specificity groups, clusters of distinct TCRs likely recognizing common antigens via shared CDR3 motifs. TCRdb retrieved this table from immuneACCESS and kept in-frame rearrangements only. Not all clones are present; in checked studies, unresolved V genes account for under half, and no reason is known for the remainder. D and trimming come from the DNA, and the V and J calls and clone size come from that table. The sample has roughly 48,000 clones on record, about 84% of them singletons. The ten biggest clones cover more than 3.5% of the sample.

The sample in question was PBMCs, obtained before anti-PD-1 treatment. This receptor was obtained from a human donor with basal cell carcinoma.

CDR3 reads: CASSFGGSNQPQHF. The nucleotide sequence reads TGTGCCAGCAGCTTTGGTGGGAGCAATCAGCCCCAGCATTTT. The chain employs TRBV5-6 and TRBJ1-5; no D gene is confidently identified. Relative to germline, V is 2 bases shorter and J is 1 base shorter, with 7 bases between their ends. The CDR3 holds 14 amino acids from the cysteine to the phenylalanine. This entry keeps only the CDR3 DNA: 42 bases, framed from base 1. The germline V gene gives CDR1 as SGHDT and CDR2 as YYEEEE.